This T cell receptor beta chain is from a study of blood T cell repertoires in COVID-19. Study summary: The United States, Italy and Spain supplied acute and convalescent COVID-19 samples.

V was clipped by 1 base and J by 14 bases, with 9 bases between them. This CDR3 region has 12 residues. Authors' methods: Reference gene primers were amplified, and this amplification served to estimate nucleated cell counts. Assay used: immunoSEQ multiplex PCR; TCRdb lists only in-frame clones, some missing. The V and J calls and clone size were taken over from that table, and D and trimming were inferred from the DNA. The profile shows approximately 200,000 clones, 85% to 90% of them singletons. Participant age was roughly 18 to 95 years, and participants resided in fewer than 25 US areas. Participants were placed into cohorts based on the clinical history they reported.

The genes are TRBV12-3 or TRBV12-4 and TRBJ1-6; D gene uncertain. The clonotype originates from a woman between 40 and 55 years old with acute COVID-19. Material for sequencing was PBMCs or T cells enriched from blood (not recorded which). The CDR3 loop reads CASSLDSVSLHF. The CDR3 nucleotides read TGTGCCAGCAGTTTAGATTCGGTTTCCCTCCACTTT.